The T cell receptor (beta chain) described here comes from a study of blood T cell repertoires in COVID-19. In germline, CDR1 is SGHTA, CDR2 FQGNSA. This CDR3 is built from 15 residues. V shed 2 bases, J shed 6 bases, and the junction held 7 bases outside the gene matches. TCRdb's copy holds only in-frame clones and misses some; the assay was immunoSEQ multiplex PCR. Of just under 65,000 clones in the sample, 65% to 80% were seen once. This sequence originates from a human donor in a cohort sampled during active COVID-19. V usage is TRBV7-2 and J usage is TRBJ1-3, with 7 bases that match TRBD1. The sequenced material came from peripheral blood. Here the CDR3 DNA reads TGTGCCAGCAGCTTAAGGTGGCAGGGGGTAAACACCATATATTTT. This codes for CASSLRWQGVNTIYF.